The sequence of this T cell receptor (beta chain) was determined in a study of cytomegalovirus exposure and HLA in healthy donors. The CDR3 runs 13 residues. Germline trimming cut 10 bases from V and 5 bases from J; bases unmatched to any gene: 8. CDR1 and CDR2 from the germline V gene are MNHNS and SASEGT. PCR employed 60 Vbeta and 13 Jbeta primers. Clones were read by immunoSEQ multiplex PCR, and TCRdb kept only the in-frame ones, dropping some. The table has about 99,000 clones, over 65% seen once. Sequencing input: PBMCs. The source is a man aged 40-49 years in good health and CMV-seronegative. J is TRBJ1-1 and V is TRBV6-1, with 9 bases lining up with TRBD1. The CDR3 sequence: CANGQGIPTEAFF. The DNA for the CDR3 is TGTGCCAACGGACAGGGGATACCTACTGAAGCTTTCTTT.